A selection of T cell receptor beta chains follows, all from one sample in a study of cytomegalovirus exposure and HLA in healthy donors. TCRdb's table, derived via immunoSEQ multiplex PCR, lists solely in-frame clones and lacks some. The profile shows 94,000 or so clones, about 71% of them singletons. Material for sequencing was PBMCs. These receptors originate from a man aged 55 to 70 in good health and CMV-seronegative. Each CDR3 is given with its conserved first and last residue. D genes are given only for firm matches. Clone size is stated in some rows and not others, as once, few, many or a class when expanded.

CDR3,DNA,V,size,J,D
CASSVTSVSYNEQFF,TGTGCCAGCAGCGTCACTAGCGTATCCTACAATGAGCAGTTCTTC,TRBV7-6,few,TRBJ2-1,TRBD2
CASYATSTDNEQFF,TGTGCCAGCTACGCGACTAGCACAGACAATGAGCAGTTCTTC,TRBV18,-,TRBJ2-1,TRBD2
CASSGQVMNTEAFF,TGTGCCAGCAGTGGACAGGTGATGAACACTGAAGCTTTCTTT,TRBV6-1,few,TRBJ1-1,-
CASSLNRAGVVDEQFF,TGCGCCAGCAGCTTGAATCGAGCGGGAGTGGTCGATGAGCAGTTCTTC,TRBV5-1,-,TRBJ2-1,TRBD2
CASSLPGMNTGELFF,TGTGCCAGCAGCTTACCAGGAATGAACACCGGGGAGCTGTTTTTT,TRBV7-6,once,TRBJ2-2,-
CASSLSLDRYQPQHF,TGTGCCAGCAGTTTATCCTTAGACAGATATCAGCCCCAGCATTTT,TRBV28,-,TRBJ1-5,-
CASSPPGQRGELFF,TGTGCCAGCAGTCCCCCAGGACAGCGCGGGGAGCTGTTTTTT,TRBV6-5,-,TRBJ2-2,-
CASSLYGGSPYGYTF,TGTGCCAGCAGCTTATACGGGGGATCACCTTATGGCTACACCTTC,TRBV13,few,TRBJ1-2,-
CASSPGQVSEQYF,TGTGCCAGCAGTCCGGGACAGGTGTCCGAGCAGTACTTC,TRBV27,once,TRBJ2-7,TRBD1
CASSPETGGRETQYF,TGTGCCAGCAGCCCGGAGACAGGGGGCCGCGAGACCCAGTACTTC,TRBV7-2,-,TRBJ2-5,TRBD1
CASSYATHGSYEQYF,TGTGCCAGCAGTTACGCCACCCATGGGAGCTACGAGCAGTACTTC,TRBV6-5,few,TRBJ2-7,-
CAWSVPENYGYTF,TGTGCCTGGAGTGTGCCCGAGAACTATGGCTACACCTTC,TRBV30,-,TRBJ1-2,-
CASSVLRDRGNNQPQHF,TGTGCCAGCAGTGTCCTCCGGGACAGGGGAAACAATCAGCCCCAGCATTTT,TRBV28,few,TRBJ1-5,TRBD1
CASAQSTDTQYF,TGTGCTAGTGCCCAGAGCACAGATACGCAGTATTTT,TRBV12-5,few,TRBJ2-3,-
CASRGAGGEISPLHF,TGTGCCAGCAGGGGGGCGGGGGGCGAGATTTCACCCCTCCACTTT,TRBV6-1,once,TRBJ1-6,-
CSVGEGGYEQYF,TGCAGCGTTGGGGAGGGCGGCTACGAGCAGTACTTC,TRBV29-1,-,TRBJ2-7,TRBD2
CSVARLGNTDTQYF,TGCAGCGTCGCCAGACTAGGAAACACAGATACGCAGTATTTT,TRBV29-1,-,TRBJ2-3,-
CASRRLRDTNNEQFF,TGTGCCAGCAGAAGACTCCGGGACACTAACAATGAGCAGTTCTTC,TRBV27,-,TRBJ2-1,-
CAWSPEQGGAFF,TGTGCCTGGAGTCCAGAACAGGGGGGAGCTTTCTTT,TRBV30,-,TRBJ1-1,TRBD1
CASSIGTHSNQPQHF,TGTGCCAGTAGTATTGGGACACATAGCAATCAGCCCCAGCATTTT,TRBV19,-,TRBJ1-5,-
CASSLTGATNEKLFF,TGTGCCAGCAGCTTGACAGGTGCAACTAATGAAAAACTGTTTTTT,TRBV5-4,-,TRBJ1-4,-
CSVDRGGFRYLAKNIQYF,TGCAGCGTTGATCGCGGGGGCTTCAGATACCTAGCCAAAAACATTCAGTACTTC,TRBV29-1,once,TRBJ2-4,-
CASSQELAGGPDTQYF,TGCGCCAGCAGCCAAGAACTAGCGGGGGGCCCAGATACGCAGTATTTT,TRBV4-3,-,TRBJ2-3,TRBD2
CAWSVRGTGANQFF,TGTGCCTGGAGTGTACGAGGGACAGGGGCTAATCAGTTCTTC,TRBV30,-,TRBJ2-1,TRBD1
CASSQDTGAETQYF,TGTGCCAGCAGCCAAGATACAGGCGCGGAGACCCAGTACTTC,TRBV4-2,-,TRBJ2-5,-
CASSLLAATEAFF,TGTGCCAGCAGCCTACTGGCGGCGACTGAAGCTTTCTTT,TRBV5-5,-,TRBJ1-1,-
CASSQETSGRANGQFF,TGCGCCAGCAGCCAAGAAACTAGCGGGAGGGCTAATGGGCAGTTCTTC,TRBV4-1,once,TRBJ2-1,TRBD2
CASRGQGSDEQYF,TGTGCCAGCCGCGGACAGGGGTCCGACGAGCAGTACTTC,TRBV2,-,TRBJ2-7,TRBD1
CASSGQGEIQPQHF,TGTGCCAGCTCGGGACAGGGGGAGATTCAGCCCCAGCATTTT,TRBV6-6,-,TRBJ1-5,TRBD1
CASTQAVGVTGELFF,TGTGCCAGCACCCAGGCAGTGGGAGTAACCGGGGAGCTGTTTTTT,TRBV7-9,few,TRBJ2-2,-
CASSFRDRVAEAFF,TGTGCCAGCAGTTTCAGAGACAGGGTTGCTGAAGCTTTCTTT,TRBV27,-,TRBJ1-1,TRBD1
CASSVNRDSFEQETQYF,TGTGCCAGCAGCGTTAACCGGGACTCGTTTGAGCAAGAGACCCAGTACTTC,TRBV9,-,TRBJ2-5,-
CASSLLAAYEQYF,TGCGCCAGCAGCCTATTGGCCGCCTACGAGCAGTACTTC,TRBV4-1,few,TRBJ2-7,-
CASRGPYVDYGYTF,TGTGCCAGTAGGGGGCCTTATGTGGACTATGGCTACACCTTC,TRBV19,-,TRBJ1-2,-
CASRLAGASGEQYF,TGTGCCAGCAGGCTAGCGGGGGCCAGTGGCGAGCAGTACTTC,TRBV21-1,few,TRBJ2-7,-
CASSFVSGGTRTDTQYF,TGTGCCAGCAGCTTCGTAAGCGGGGGCACTCGCACAGATACGCAGTATTTT,TRBV13,-,TRBJ2-3,TRBD2
CASSWRWESSYNEQFF,TGTGCCAGCAGCTGGAGGTGGGAGAGCTCCTACAATGAGCAGTTCTTC,TRBV5-6,-,TRBJ2-1,-
CASSLGLGTSGTNEQFF,TGTGCCAGCAGCTTGGGCCTCGGGACTAGCGGGACTAATGAGCAGTTCTTC,TRBV5-6,-,TRBJ2-1,TRBD2
CASSLSAGMRTDTQYF,TGTGCCAGCAGTTTATCAGCAGGGATGCGCACAGATACGCAGTATTTT,TRBV27,-,TRBJ2-3,-
CASSSRDRGNEQFF,TGTGCCAGCAGTTCGAGGGACAGGGGGAATGAGCAGTTCTTC,TRBV6-6,-,TRBJ2-1,TRBD1
CASSDGGQDLYEQYF,TGTGCCAGTAGTGATGGGGGACAGGATCTCTACGAGCAGTACTTC,TRBV19,few,TRBJ2-7,TRBD1
CASSIGLAGSYEQYF,TGTGCCAGCAGCATAGGACTAGCGGGATCCTACGAGCAGTACTTC,TRBV5-4,-,TRBJ2-7,TRBD2
CASSHFSPGQGTYEQYF,TGCGCCAGCAGCCATTTCTCCCCGGGACAGGGAACGTACGAGCAGTACTTC,TRBV4-3,-,TRBJ2-7,TRBD1
CASVRGQDTGELFF,TGTGCCAGTGTCAGGGGACAGGACACCGGGGAGCTGTTTTTT,TRBV19,-,TRBJ2-2,TRBD1